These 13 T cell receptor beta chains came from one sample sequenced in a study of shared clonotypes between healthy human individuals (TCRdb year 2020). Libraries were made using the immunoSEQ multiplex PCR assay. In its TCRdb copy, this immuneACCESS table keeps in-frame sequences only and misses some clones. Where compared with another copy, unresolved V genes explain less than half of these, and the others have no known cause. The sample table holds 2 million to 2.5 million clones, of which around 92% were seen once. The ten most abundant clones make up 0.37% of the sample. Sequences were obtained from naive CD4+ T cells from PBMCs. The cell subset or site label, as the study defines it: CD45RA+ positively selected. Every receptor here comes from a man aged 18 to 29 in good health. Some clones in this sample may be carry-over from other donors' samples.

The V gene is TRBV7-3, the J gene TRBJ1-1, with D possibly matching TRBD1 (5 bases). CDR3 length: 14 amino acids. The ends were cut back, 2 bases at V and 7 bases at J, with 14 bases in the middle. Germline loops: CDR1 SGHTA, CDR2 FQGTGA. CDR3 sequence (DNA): TGTGCCAGCAGCTTATACGCAGGGACTAATGAAGCTTTCTTT. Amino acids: CASSLYAGTNEAFF.

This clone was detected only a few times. CDR3 sequence (DNA): TGTGCCAGCAGCGTAGGAGTAGAAGGGCCCCAGCATTTT. Translated, it gives CASSVGVEGPQHF. The J gene is TRBJ1-5, the V gene TRBV9; the D is unclear. CDR3 length: 13 amino acids. Germline V CDR1 and CDR2: SGDLS, YYNGEE. Trimming cost V 0 bases and J 9 bases, with 10 bases left between them.

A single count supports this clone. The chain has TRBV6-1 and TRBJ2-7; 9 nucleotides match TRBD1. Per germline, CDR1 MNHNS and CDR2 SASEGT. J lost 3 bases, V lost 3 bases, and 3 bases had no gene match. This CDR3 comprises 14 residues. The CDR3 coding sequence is TGTGCCAGCAGTGATGGGACAGGGTACTACGAGCAGTACTTC. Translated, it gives CASSDGTGYYEQYF.

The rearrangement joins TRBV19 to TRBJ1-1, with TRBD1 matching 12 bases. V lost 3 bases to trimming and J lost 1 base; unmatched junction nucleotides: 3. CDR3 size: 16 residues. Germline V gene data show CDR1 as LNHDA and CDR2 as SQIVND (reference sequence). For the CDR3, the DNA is TGTGCCAGTAGTATCGGGACAGGGGGCAGGAACACTGAAGCTTTCTTT. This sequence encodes CASSIGTGGRNTEAFF.

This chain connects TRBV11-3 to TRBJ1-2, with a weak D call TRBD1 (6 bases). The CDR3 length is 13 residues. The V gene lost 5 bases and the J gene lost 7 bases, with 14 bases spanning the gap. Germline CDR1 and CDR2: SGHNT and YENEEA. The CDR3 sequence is CASSTHRDGGYTF. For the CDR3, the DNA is TGTGCCAGCAGCACCCACAGGGACGGTGGCTACACCTTC.

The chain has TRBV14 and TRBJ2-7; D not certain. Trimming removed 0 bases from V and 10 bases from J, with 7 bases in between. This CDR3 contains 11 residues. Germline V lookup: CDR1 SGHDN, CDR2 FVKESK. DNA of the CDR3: TGTGCCAGCAGCCAAGAAACGGTACAGTACTTC. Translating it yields CASSQETVQYF. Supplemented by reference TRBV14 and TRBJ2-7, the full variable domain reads EAGVTQFPSHSVIEKGQTVTLRCDPISGHDNLYWYRRVMGKEIKFLLHFVKESKQDESGMPNNRFLAERTGGTYSTLKVQPAELEDSGVYFCASSQETVQYFGPGTRLTVT.

CDR3 DNA sequence: TGCGCCAGCAGCTTATTTAGATCGAACACCGGGGAGCTGTTTTTT. Translation gives CASSLFRSNTGELFF. The rearrangement links TRBV5-1 to TRBJ2-2; no reliable D call. The CDR3 runs to 15 residues. V gave up 2 bases and J gave up 0 bases, with 8 bases separating them. Germline values: CDR1 SGHRS, CDR2 YFSETQ.

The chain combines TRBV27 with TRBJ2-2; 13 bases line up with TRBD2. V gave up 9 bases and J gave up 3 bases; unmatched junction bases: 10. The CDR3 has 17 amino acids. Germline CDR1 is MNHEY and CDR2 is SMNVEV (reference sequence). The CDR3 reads CASSQLAGGPDTGELFF. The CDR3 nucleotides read TGTGCCAGTTCGCAACTAGCGGGAGGGCCAGACACCGGGGAGCTGTTTTTT.

This CDR3 is CASSQRGHSYNEQFF. The CDR3 DNA is TGCGCCAGCAGCCAACGGGGGCACTCCTACAATGAGCAGTTCTTC. The V and J genes are TRBV4-3 and TRBJ2-1; tentatively, D is TRBD1 or TRBD2 (6 bases each). The germline V gene has CDR1 LGHNA and CDR2 YSLEER. V lost 2 bases and J lost 0, with 8 bases in between. The CDR3 extends over 15 amino acids.

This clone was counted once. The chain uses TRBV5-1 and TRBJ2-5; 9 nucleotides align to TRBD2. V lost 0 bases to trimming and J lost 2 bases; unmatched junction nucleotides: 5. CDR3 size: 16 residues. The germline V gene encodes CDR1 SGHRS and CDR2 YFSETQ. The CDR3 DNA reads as TGCGCCAGCAGCTTGGGGTCGGGACTAGCTCAAGAGACCCAGTACTTC. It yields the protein CASSLGSGLAQETQYF.

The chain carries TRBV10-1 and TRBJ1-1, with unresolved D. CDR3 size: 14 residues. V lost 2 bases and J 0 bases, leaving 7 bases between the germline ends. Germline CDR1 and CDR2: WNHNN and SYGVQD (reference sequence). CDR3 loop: CASSESILNTEAFF. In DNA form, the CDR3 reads TGCGCCAGCAGTGAGAGCATTTTGAACACTGAAGCTTTCTTT.

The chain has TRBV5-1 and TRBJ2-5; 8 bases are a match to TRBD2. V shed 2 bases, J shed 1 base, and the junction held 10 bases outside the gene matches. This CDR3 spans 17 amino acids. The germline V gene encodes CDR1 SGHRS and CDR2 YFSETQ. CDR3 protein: CASSFRRASGLQETQYF. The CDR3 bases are TGCGCCAGCAGCTTTCGCCGGGCTAGCGGGCTCCAAGAGACCCAGTACTTC.

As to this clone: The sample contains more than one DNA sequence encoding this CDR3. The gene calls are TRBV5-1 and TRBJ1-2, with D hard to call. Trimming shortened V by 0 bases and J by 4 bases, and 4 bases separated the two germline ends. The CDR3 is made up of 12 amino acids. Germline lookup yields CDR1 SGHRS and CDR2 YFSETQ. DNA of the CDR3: TGCGCCAGCAGCTTGGATACCTATGGCTACACCTTC. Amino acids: CASSLDTYGYTF.